The rows below give T cell receptor beta chains drawn from one sample of a study of cytomegalovirus exposure and HLA in healthy donors. TCRdb's copy holds only in-frame clones and misses some; the assay was immunoSEQ multiplex PCR. The table records 150,000 to 200,000 clones, around 75% of them present only once. The material sequenced was PBMCs. These receptors were collected from a middle-aged woman in good health and CMV-seropositive. Each CDR3 is given with its conserved first and last residue. The D gene is left open where the match is weak. Rows give clone size only sometimes, using once, few, many, or a class for an expanded clone.

>TRBV5-4|-|-|TRBJ1-1
TGTGCCAGCAGCACCCGCGGGGGGCAGAACACTGAAGCTTTCTTT
CASSTRGGQNTEAFF
>TRBV6-1|-|-|TRBJ1-6
TGTGCCAGCAGTGTGGGGGGGATTTATAATTCACCCCTCCACTTT
CASSVGGIYNSPLHF
>TRBV11-3|TRBD1|-|TRBJ1-1
TGTGCCAGCAGCTTAGAGAGGTGGGGAGACAGGGCGGACACTGAAGCTTTCTTT
CASSLERWGDRADTEAFF
>TRBV6-5|TRBD2|-|TRBJ2-3
TGTGCCAGCAGTTATGTGGGGGGGAGCACAGATACGCAGTATTTT
CASSYVGGSTDTQYF
>TRBV5-4|TRBD2|-|TRBJ2-3
TGTGCCAGCGGCCCCGGGACTAGCGGCACAGATACGCAGTATTTT
CASGPGTSGTDTQYF
>TRBV7-9|-|few|TRBJ2-7
TGTGCCAGCAGCTCGAGCGACAGGTGGACCTACGAGCAGTACTTC
CASSSSDRWTYEQYF
>TRBV15|-|-|TRBJ1-3
TGTGCCACCAGCAGAAACCGGCAGGGACTCTCTGGAAACACCATATATTTT
CATSRNRQGLSGNTIYF
>TRBV28|-|-|TRBJ1-1
TGTGCCAGCAGTCCCGGGGGGGCGAACACTGAAGCTTTCTTT
CASSPGGANTEAFF
>TRBV5-1|TRBD1|-|TRBJ2-7
TGCGCCAGCAGCTTGGACGACAGGGGATACGAGCAGTACTTC
CASSLDDRGYEQYF
>TRBV28|-|-|TRBJ1-2
TGTGCCAGTTTAAATGTGGAGGGTAGGGGCTACACCTTC
CASLNVEGRGYTF